The 16 T cell receptor beta chains below were found in one sample sequenced in a study of neurological immune-mediated disorders. TCRdb reprocessed the 5' RACE reads via MiXCR and lists one record per CDR3 protein. Counted here are 40,000 or so distinct CDR3 sequences, 13% to 15% occurring once; the ten biggest clones make up roughly 27%. Sequencing was done on a sample of PBMCs. The receptors were sampled from a woman aged 45-65 years with HTLV-1-associated myelopathy (HAM/TSP).

This clonotype was counted many times. The chain employs TRBV7-2 and TRBJ2-1; D not resolved. CDR3 length: 11 residues. Trimming cost V 4 bases and J 6 bases, with 4 bases left between them. Germline V gives CDR1 SGHTA, CDR2 FQGNSA. The CDR3 loop is CASSYLNEQFF. CDR3 bases: TGTGCCAGCAGCTACCTCAATGAGCAGTTCTTC.

This clonotype was seen at least ten times. The genes are TRBV29-1 and TRBJ1-1; 8 bases match TRBD1. The V gene end was trimmed by 7 bases and the J gene end by 4 bases; junction bases not matched to a gene: 8. Germline values: CDR1 SQVTM, CDR2 ANQGSEA. CDR3 length equals 13 residues. Written as DNA, the CDR3 is TGCAGCGCCTCGGACAGGGTGGCCACTGAAGCTTTCTTT. Protein: CSASDRVATEAFF. The variable domain in full, completed from reference TRBV29-1 and TRBJ1-1, reads SAVISQKPSRDICQRGTSLTIQCQVDSQVTMMFWYRQQPGQSLTLIATANQGSEATYESGFVIDKFPISRPNLTFSTLTVSNMSPEDSSIYLCSASDRVATEAFFGQGTRLTVV.

The rearrangement links TRBV30 to TRBJ1-6; D gene ambiguous. The CDR3 loop spans 13 amino acids. V was trimmed by 4 bases and J by 7 bases, leaving 11 bases between them. CDR1 and CDR2 (germline): GTSNPN, SVGIG (reference sequence). The CDR3 nucleotides read TGTGCCTGGACGCAGACACCAAATTCACCCCTCCACTTT. Its protein product is CAWTQTPNSPLHF. The variable domain in full, with the rest retrieved from reference TRBV30 and TRBJ1-6, is SQTIHQWPATLVQPVGSPLSLECTVEGTSNPNLYWYRQAAGRGLQLLFYSVGIGQISSEVPQNLSASRPQDRQFILSSKKLLLSDSGFYLCAWTQTPNSPLHFGNGTRLTVT.

Ten or more counts support this clonotype. V is TRBV10-1 and J is TRBJ2-1, with 8 nucleotides matching TRBD2. Germline values: CDR1 WNHNN, CDR2 SYGVQD (reference sequence). V lost 3 bases and J lost 6; bases outside the gene matches: 4. The CDR3 spans 14 residues. Here the CDR3 reads CASSDGGGPNEQFF. As DNA, the CDR3 is TGCGCCAGCAGTGACGGGGGGGGGCCCAATGAGCAGTTCTTC.

The rearrangement joins TRBV12-3 or TRBV12-4 to TRBJ2-7; D might be TRBD1 (5 bases). The CDR3 loop spans 13 amino acids. The V gene lost 3 bases and the J gene lost 3 bases, with 9 bases spanning the gap. This chain's CDR3 is CASSLGPHYEQYV. Here the CDR3 DNA reads TGTGCCAGCAGTTTGGGGCCGCACTACGAGCAGTACGTC.

This clonotype showed up many times. The chain joins TRBV5-5 to TRBJ1-2; D call uncertain. CDR3 length: 15 amino acids. CDR1 is SGHKS, CDR2 YYEKEE, per germline (reference sequence). Between the trimmed V and J ends, which lost 0 bases and 0 bases, there was a span of 9 bases. The DNA for the CDR3 is TGTGCCAGCAGCTTGGACGGCCCAGCTAACTATGGCTACACCTTC. Its protein is CASSLDGPANYGYTF.

This clonotype has a count of ten or more. The chain uses TRBV5-1 and TRBJ1-1; 10 bases are a match to TRBD1. The CDR3 is made up of 14 amino acids. Germline V gene lookup returns CDR1 SGHRS and CDR2 YFSETQ. Trimming at V came to 4 bases and at J to 5 bases, leaving 5 bases not matched to a gene. CDR3 region: CASSLGTGDTEAFF. CDR3 nucleotides: TGCGCCAGCAGCCTAGGGACAGGGGATACTGAAGCTTTCTTT.

This clonotype was observed a few times. A much more abundant neighbour one base away suggests this may be a read error. V gene TRBV3-1 combines with J gene TRBJ2-7; TRBD2 matches at 11 bases. This CDR3 spans 13 amino acids. Looked up from germline, CDR1 is LGHDT and CDR2 is YNNKEL (reference sequence). CDR3 amino acids: CASSQTSGGPTSV. As DNA, the CDR3 is TGTGCCAGCAGCCAAACTAGCGGGGGCCCAACTTCCGTC.

The table lists this clonotype with many counts. The CDR3, as DNA: TGTGCCAGCACTTTCGAGCCTTCCTACGAGCAGTACTTC. Its translation: CASTFEPSYEQYF. This rearrangement joins TRBV6-2 or TRBV6-3 to TRBJ2-7; D gene ambiguous. Between the trimmed V and J ends, which lost 7 bases and 1 base, there was a span of 11 bases. Germline values: CDR1 MNHEY, CDR2 SVGEGT. The CDR3 is made up of 13 amino acids.

The table lists this clonotype with many counts. The chain combines TRBV20-1 with TRBJ2-7, with 7 positions matching TRBD2. This CDR3 has 16 amino acids. Germline CDR1 and CDR2: DFQATT and SNEGSKA (reference sequence). The V gene end was trimmed by 4 bases and the J gene end by 6 bases; junction bases not matched to a gene: 18. CDR3 sequence reads: CSAIPTGVAGGGEQYV. In DNA form, the CDR3 reads TGCAGTGCTATTCCGACTGGGGTAGCTGGCGGGGGCGAGCAGTACGTC.

This clonotype was seen many times. The chain has TRBV20-1 and TRBJ1-2; unclear D gene. The germline V gene encodes CDR1 DFQATT and CDR2 SNEGSKA (reference sequence). V was cut by 0 bases and J by 8 bases, with 7 bases left in between. The CDR3 loop spans 11 amino acids. The CDR3 spells CSARDMGGYTF. CDR3 nucleotides: TGCAGTGCTAGAGATATGGGGGGCTACACCTTC.

This clonotype has ten or more counts. This chain uses TRBV14 with TRBJ2-1; 8 bases align to TRBD2. Trimming took 4 bases from V and 13 from J; bases not matched to a gene: 21. The CDR3 sequence is 17 residues long. Germline CDR1 reads SGHDN; CDR2 reads FVKESK. This CDR3 reads CASSPPAHSRGAREQFF. The CDR3 DNA is TGTGCCAGCAGCCCCCCCGCCCACTCGCGGGGGGCCCGTGAACAGTTCTTC.

This clonotype was observed a handful of times. The chain combines TRBV20-1 with TRBJ1-2; D unclear. The CDR3 length is 11 residues. Germline-derived CDR1 and CDR2 are DFQATT and SNEGSKA (reference sequence). V lost 6 bases, J lost 4 bases, and 9 bases lay in between. This chain's CDR3 is CSAEGSYGYTF. CDR3 DNA sequence: TGCAGTGCCGAAGGATCCTATGGCTACACCTTC.

This clonotype was picked up many times. The rearrangement uses TRBV5-4 and TRBJ2-5; D is possibly TRBD2 (5 bases). This CDR3 comprises 15 residues. Trimming removed 4 bases from V and 0 bases from J, with 13 bases in between. Germline V gene lookup returns CDR1 SGHNT and CDR2 YYREEE (reference sequence). CDR3 bases: TGTGCCAGCAGCCGTCCTGTGGGAGACCAAGAGACCCAGTACTTC. It translates to CASSRPVGDQETQYF.

This clonotype has a count of ten or more. This chain connects TRBV20-1 to TRBJ2-3; tentative D call: TRBD1 (6 bases). This CDR3 region has 16 residues. The V end lost 0 bases, the J end lost 3 bases, and 16 bases lay between the germline ends. In germline, CDR1 is DFQATT, CDR2 SNEGSKA (reference sequence). CDR3 sequence reads: CSARDLGASRTDTQYF. The CDR3 DNA follows: TGCAGTGCTAGAGATCTGGGGGCTAGCAGGACAGATACGCAGTATTTT.

This clonotype was recorded many times. The CDR3 DNA reads TGCAGCGTTTGGGAGACCGCTGGGAACACTGAAGCTTTCTTT. Amino acids: CSVWETAGNTEAFF. The rearrangement joins TRBV29-1 to TRBJ1-1; D is undetermined. CDR1 is SQVTM and CDR2 is ANQGSEA in the germline V gene. The germline V and J ends were trimmed by 5 bases and 1 base, with 14 bases remaining between them. The CDR3 is 14 residues long.